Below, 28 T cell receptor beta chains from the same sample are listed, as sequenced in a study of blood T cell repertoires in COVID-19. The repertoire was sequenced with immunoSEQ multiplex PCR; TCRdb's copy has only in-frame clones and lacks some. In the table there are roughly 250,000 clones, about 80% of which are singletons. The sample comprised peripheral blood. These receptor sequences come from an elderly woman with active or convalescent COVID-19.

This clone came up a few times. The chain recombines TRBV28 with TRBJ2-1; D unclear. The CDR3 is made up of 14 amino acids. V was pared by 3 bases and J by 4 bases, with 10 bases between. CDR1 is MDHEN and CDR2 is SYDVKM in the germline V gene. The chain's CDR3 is CASSLRPNYNEQFF. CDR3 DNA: TGTGCCAGCAGTTTGAGGCCCAATTACAATGAGCAGTTCTTC.

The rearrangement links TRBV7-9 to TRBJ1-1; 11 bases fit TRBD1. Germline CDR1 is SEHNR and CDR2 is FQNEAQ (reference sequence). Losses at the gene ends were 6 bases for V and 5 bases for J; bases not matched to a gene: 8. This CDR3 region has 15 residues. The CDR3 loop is CASSWTGTGGTEAFF. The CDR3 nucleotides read TGTGCCAGCAGTTGGACCGGGACAGGGGGGACTGAAGCTTTCTTT. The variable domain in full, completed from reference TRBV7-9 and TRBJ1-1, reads DTGVSQNPRHKITKRGQNVTFRCDPISEHNRLYWYRQTLGQGPEFLTYFQNEAQLEKSRLLSDRFSAERPKGSFSTLEIQRTEQGDSAMYLCASSWTGTGGTEAFFGQGTRLTVV.

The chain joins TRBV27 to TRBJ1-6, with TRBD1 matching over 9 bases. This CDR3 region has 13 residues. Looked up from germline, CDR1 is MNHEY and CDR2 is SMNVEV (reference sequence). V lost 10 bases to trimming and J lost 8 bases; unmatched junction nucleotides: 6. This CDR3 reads CAKSGTGYSPLHF. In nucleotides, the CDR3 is TGTGCCAAATCCGGGACAGGGTATTCACCCCTCCACTTT.

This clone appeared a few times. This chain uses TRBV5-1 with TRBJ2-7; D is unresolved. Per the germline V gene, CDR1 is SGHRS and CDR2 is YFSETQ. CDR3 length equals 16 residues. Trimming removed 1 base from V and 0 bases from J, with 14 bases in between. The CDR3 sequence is CASSLIVTTSSYEQYF. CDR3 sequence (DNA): TGCGCCAGCAGCTTGATAGTGACAACCAGCTCCTACGAGCAGTACTTC.

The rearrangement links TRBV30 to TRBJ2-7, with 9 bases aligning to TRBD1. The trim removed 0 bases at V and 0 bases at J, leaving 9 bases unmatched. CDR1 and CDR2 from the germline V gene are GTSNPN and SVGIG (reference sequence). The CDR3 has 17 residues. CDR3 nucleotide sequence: TGTGCCTGGAGTGTATTGAGGGGGACAGGGTCCTCCTACGAGCAGTACTTC. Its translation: CAWSVLRGTGSSYEQYF.

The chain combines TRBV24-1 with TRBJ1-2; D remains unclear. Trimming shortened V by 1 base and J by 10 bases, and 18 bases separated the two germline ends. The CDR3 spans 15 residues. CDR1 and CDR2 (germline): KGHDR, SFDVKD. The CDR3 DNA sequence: TGTGCCACCAGTGATTTACCAGGAATCTCGATCGACTACACCTTC. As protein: CATSDLPGISIDYTF.

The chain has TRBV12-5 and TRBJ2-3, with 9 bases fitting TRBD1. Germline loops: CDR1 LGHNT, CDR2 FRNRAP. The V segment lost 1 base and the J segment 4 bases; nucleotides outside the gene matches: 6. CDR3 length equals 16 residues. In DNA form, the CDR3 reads TGTGCTAGTGGTTTGGCAGGACAGGGGTTCGCAGATACGCAGTATTTT. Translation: CASGLAGQGFADTQYF.

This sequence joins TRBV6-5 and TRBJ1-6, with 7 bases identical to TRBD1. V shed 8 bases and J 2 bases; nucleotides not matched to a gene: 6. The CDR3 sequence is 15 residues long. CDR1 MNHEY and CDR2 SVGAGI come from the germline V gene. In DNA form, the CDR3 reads TGTGCCAGCCGACAGGGAATTGCCTATAATTCACCCCTCCACTTT. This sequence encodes CASRQGIAYNSPLHF.

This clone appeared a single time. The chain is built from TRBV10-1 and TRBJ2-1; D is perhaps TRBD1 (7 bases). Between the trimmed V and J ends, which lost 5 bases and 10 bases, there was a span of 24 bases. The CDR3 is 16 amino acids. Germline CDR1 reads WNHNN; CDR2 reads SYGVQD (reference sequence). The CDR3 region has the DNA TGCGCCAGCAGTCCCCCAGAAGCAGGGGGGCCCACGGAGCAGTTCTTC. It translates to CASSPPEAGGPTEQFF.

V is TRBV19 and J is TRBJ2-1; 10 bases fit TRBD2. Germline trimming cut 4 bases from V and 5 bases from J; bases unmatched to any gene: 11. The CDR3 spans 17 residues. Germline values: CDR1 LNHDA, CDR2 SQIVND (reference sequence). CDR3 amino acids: CASSKRLAGSLNNEQFF. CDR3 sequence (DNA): TGTGCCAGTAGTAAAAGACTAGCGGGTTCCCTGAACAATGAGCAGTTCTTC.

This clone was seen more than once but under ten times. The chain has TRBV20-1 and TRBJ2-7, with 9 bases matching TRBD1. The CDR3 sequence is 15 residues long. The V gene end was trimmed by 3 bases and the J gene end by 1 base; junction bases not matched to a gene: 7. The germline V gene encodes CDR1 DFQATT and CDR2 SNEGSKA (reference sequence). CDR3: CSASPVQGASYEQYF. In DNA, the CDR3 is TGCAGTGCTAGTCCCGTACAGGGGGCGTCCTACGAGCAGTACTTC.

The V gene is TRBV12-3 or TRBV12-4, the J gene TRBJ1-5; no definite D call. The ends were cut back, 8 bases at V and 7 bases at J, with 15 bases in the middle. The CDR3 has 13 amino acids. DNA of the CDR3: TGTGCCAGCCGGGAGGAGGGCGGGCAGCCCCAGCATTTT. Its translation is CASREEGGQPQHF.

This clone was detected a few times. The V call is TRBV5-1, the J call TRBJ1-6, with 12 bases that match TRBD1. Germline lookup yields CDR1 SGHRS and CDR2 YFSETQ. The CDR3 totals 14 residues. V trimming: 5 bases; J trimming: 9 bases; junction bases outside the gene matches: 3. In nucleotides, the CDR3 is TGCGCCAGCAGGTCGGGACAGGGGGCTTCACCCCTCCACTTT. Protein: CASRSGQGASPLHF.

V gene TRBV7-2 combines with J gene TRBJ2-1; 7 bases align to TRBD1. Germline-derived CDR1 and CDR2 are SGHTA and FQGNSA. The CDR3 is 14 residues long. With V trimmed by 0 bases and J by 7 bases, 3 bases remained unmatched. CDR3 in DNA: TGTGCCAGCAGCTTAGCGGCCAGGGGGAATGAGCAGTTCTTC. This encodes CASSLAARGNEQFF.

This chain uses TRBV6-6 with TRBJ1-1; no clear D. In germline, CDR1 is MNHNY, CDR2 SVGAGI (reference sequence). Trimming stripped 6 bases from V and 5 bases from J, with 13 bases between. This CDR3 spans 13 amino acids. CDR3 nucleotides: TGTGCCAGCAGCTCCGTTCGAGGTACTGAAGCTTTCTTT. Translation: CASSSVRGTEAFF.

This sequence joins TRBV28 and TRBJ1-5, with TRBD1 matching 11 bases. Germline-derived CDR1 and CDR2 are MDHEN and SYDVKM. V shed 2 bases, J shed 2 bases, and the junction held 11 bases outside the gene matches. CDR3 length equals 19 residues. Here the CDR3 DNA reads TGTGCCAGCAGTTTAAACCCAGGACAGGGGGCAGGAGGCAATCAGCCCCAGCATTTT. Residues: CASSLNPGQGAGGNQPQHF.

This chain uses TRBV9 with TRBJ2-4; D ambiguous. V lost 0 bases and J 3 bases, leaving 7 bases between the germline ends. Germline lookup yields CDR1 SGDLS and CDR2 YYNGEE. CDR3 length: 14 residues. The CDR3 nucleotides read TGTGCCAGCAGCGTAGGACTGGGCAAAAACATTCAGTACTTC. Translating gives CASSVGLGKNIQYF.

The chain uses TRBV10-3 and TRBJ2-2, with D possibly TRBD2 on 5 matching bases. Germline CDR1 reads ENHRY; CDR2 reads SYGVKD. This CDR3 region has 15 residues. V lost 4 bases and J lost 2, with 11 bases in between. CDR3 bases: TGTGCCATCAGTGGAGGAGCGGACAACACCGGGGAGCTGTTTTTT. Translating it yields CAISGGADNTGELFF.

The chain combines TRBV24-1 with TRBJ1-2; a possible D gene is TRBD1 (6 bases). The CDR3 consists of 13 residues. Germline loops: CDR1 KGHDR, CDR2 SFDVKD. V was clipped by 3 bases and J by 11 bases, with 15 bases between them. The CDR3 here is CATSDPPRGGYTF. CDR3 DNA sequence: TGTGCCACCAGTGATCCCCCCAGGGGAGGGTACACCTTC.

The CDR3 loop is CSVASSYNSPLHF. The CDR3 DNA is TGCAGCGTTGCGAGCTCCTATAATTCACCCCTCCACTTT. The V and J genes are TRBV29-1 and TRBJ1-6; D remains ambiguous. V was pared by 4 bases and J by 0 bases, with 4 bases between. CDR1 and CDR2 (germline): SQVTM, ANQGSEA. The CDR3 contains 13 residues.

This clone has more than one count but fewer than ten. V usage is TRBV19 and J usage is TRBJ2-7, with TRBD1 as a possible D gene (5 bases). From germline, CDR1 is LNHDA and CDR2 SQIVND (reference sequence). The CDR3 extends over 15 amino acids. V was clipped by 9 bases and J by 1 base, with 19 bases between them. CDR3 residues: CASRKLSQGSYEQYF. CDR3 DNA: TGTGCCAGCAGAAAACTCTCGCAGGGATCCTACGAGCAGTACTTC.

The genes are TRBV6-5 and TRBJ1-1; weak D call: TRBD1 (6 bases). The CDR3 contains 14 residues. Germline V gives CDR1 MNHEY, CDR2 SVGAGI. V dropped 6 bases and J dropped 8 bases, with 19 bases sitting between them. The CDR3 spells CASSLKLWGQEAFF. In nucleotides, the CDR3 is TGTGCCAGCAGCCTGAAATTATGGGGGCAGGAAGCTTTCTTT.

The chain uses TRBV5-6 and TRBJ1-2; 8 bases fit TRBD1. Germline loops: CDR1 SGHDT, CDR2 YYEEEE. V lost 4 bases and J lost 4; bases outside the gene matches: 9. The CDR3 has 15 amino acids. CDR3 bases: TGTGCCAGCAGCAGGGCAGGGGGCGCGGGCTATGGCTACACCTTC. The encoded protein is CASSRAGGAGYGYTF.

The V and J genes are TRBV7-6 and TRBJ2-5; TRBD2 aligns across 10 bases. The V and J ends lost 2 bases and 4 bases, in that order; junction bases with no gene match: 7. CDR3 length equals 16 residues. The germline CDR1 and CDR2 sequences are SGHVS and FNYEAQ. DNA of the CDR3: TGTGCCAGCAGCTTAACCCCTAGCGGGAGTACAGAGACCCAGTACTTC. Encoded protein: CASSLTPSGSTETQYF.

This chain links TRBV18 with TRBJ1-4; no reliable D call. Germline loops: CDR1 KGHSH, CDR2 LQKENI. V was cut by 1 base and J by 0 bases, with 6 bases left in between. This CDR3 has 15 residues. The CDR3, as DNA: TGTGCCAGCTCACCACTAGCAGCAACTAATGAAAAACTGTTTTTT. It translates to CASSPLAATNEKLFF.

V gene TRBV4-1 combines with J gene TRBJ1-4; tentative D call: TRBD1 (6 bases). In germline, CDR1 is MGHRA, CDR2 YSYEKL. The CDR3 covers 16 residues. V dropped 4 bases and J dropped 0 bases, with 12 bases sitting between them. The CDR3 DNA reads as TGCGCCAGCAGCCTCGGACAGATGGCAACTAATGAAAAACTGTTTTTT. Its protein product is CASSLGQMATNEKLFF.

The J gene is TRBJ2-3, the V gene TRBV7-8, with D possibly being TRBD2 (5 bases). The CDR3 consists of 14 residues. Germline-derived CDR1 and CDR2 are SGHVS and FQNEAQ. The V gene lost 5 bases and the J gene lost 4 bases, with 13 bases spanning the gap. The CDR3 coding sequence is TGTGCCAGCAGCCGAGGACTCCCCTCAGATACGCAGTATTTT. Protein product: CASSRGLPSDTQYF.

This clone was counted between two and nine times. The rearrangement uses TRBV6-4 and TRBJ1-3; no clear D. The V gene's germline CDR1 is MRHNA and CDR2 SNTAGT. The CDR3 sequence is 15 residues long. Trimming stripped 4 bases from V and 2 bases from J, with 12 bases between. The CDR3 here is CASSAAAGTGNTIYF. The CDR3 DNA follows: TGTGCCAGCAGTGCTGCAGCCGGGACTGGAAACACCATATATTTT.